The 20 T cell receptor beta chains in this list originate from one sample, sequenced in a study of cytomegalovirus exposure and HLA in healthy donors. Vbeta (60) and Jbeta (13) primers were used in the PCR. The table came from immunoSEQ multiplex PCR; TCRdb's copy has only in-frame clones and leaves some out. The sample includes about 160,000 clones, about 80% of them seen just once. Sequenced: PBMCs. These receptors were obtained from a woman in her 50s in good health and CMV-seronegative.

The rearrangement links TRBV27 to TRBJ1-5; the D is unclear. Germline loops: CDR1 MNHEY, CDR2 SMNVEV (reference sequence). V lost 8 bases to trimming and J lost 0 bases, with 17 bases between them. This CDR3 comprises 16 residues. The CDR3 reads CASAPSGYYSNQPQHF. DNA of the CDR3: TGTGCCAGCGCTCCTTCGGGGTACTATAGCAATCAGCCCCAGCATTTT.

This rearrangement joins TRBV28 to TRBJ2-2; 7 bases fit TRBD2. V was pared by 6 bases and J by 4 bases, with 14 bases of the junction left unmatched. The CDR3 extends over 17 amino acids. In germline, CDR1 is MDHEN, CDR2 SYDVKM. The CDR3 here is CASSRQGAGSRTGELFF. Here the CDR3 DNA reads TGTGCCAGCAGCCGCCAAGGAGCGGGAAGTCGCACCGGGGAGCTGTTTTTT.

The V and J genes are TRBV11-2 and TRBJ2-1, with TRBD2 matching 8 bases. The CDR3 consists of 15 residues. CDR1 SGHAT and CDR2 FQNNGV come from the germline V gene. J lost 9 bases, V lost 5 bases, and 12 bases had no gene match. CDR3 sequence (DNA): TGTGCCAGCAGCCCGACAGTAGGAGCGGGGGTTGAGCAGTTCTTC. Amino acid sequence: CASSPTVGAGVEQFF.

The chain uses TRBV18 and TRBJ2-7; no clear D gene. The ends were cut back, 2 bases at V and 4 bases at J, with 9 bases in the middle. From germline, CDR1 is KGHSH and CDR2 LQKENI. The length of the CDR3 is 13 residues. This CDR3 reads CASSPGQDYEQYF. CDR3 sequence (DNA): TGTGCCAGCTCACCAGGGCAGGATTACGAGCAGTACTTC.

This rearrangement joins TRBV11-2 to TRBJ1-3; D not resolved. The germline V gene encodes CDR1 SGHAT and CDR2 FQNNGV. V lost 4 bases to trimming and J lost 0 bases, with 7 bases between them. CDR3 size: 14 residues. This CDR3 is CASSSLFSGNTIYF. The DNA of the CDR3 is TGTGCCAGCAGCTCCCTTTTCTCTGGAAACACCATATATTTT.

This chain connects TRBV15 to TRBJ2-6; maybe TRBD1 (6 bases). V lost 3 bases and J lost 0, with 12 bases in between. Germline V gives CDR1 LNHNV, CDR2 YYDKDF (reference sequence). The CDR3 runs to 17 residues. This chain's CDR3 is CATSRTQGSSGANVLTF. CDR3 nucleotide sequence: TGTGCCACCAGCAGGACACAGGGATCCTCTGGGGCCAACGTCCTGACTTTC.

The chain joins TRBV5-1 to TRBJ2-1, with TRBD2 identical over 14 bases. Germline CDR1 and CDR2: SGHRS and YFSETQ. V was clipped by 4 bases and J by 5 bases; unmatched bases: 11. The CDR3 contains 18 residues. DNA of the CDR3: TGCGCCAGCAGCCAACGGACTAGCGGGAGGTCATTTAACAATGAGCAGTTCTTC. Protein product: CASSQRTSGRSFNNEQFF.

This chain connects TRBV7-3 to TRBJ1-1, with 12 nucleotides matching TRBD1. V trimming: 1 base; J trimming: 4 bases; junction bases outside the gene matches: 1. The CDR3 contains 15 residues. The V gene's germline CDR1 is SGHTA and CDR2 FQGTGA. In DNA, the CDR3 is TGTGCCAGCAGCTTAATGGGACAGGGGGCCACTGAAGCTTTCTTT. It encodes CASSLMGQGATEAFF.

The DNA for the CDR3 is TGCGCCAGCAGCTTGGGGCTAGCGGGGAGCACAGATACGCAGTATTTT. Amino acids: CASSLGLAGSTDTQYF. The V gene is TRBV5-1, the J gene TRBJ2-3; TRBD2 matches 9 bases. V shed 0 bases and J 0 bases; nucleotides not matched to a gene: 2. Germline V gene data show CDR1 as SGHRS and CDR2 as YFSETQ. CDR3 length equals 16 residues.

This chain links TRBV15 with TRBJ2-2; D might be TRBD2 (7 bases). The germline V and J ends were trimmed by 0 bases and 1 base, with 12 bases remaining between them. CDR3 length equals 17 residues. Germline V gene sequence: CDR1 LNHNV, CDR2 YYDKDF (reference sequence). CDR3 residues: CATSRESGGRNTGELFF. In DNA, the CDR3 is TGTGCCACCAGCAGAGAGTCCGGGGGGCGGAACACCGGGGAGCTGTTTTTT.

This chain joins TRBV19 and TRBJ2-2; D remains unclear. The ends were cut back, 7 bases at V and 0 bases at J, with 15 bases in the middle. Germline lookup yields CDR1 LNHDA and CDR2 SQIVND (reference sequence). The CDR3 sequence is 16 residues long. DNA of the CDR3: TGTGCCAGTAAAGTAGGCGGCCGTCCGAACACCGGGGAGCTGTTTTTT. Residues: CASKVGGRPNTGELFF.

The chain combines TRBV19 with TRBJ2-3; 12 bases match TRBD2. In germline, CDR1 is LNHDA, CDR2 SQIVND (reference sequence). Trimming removed 3 bases from V and 5 bases from J; junction bases left unmatched: 15. The CDR3 runs to 19 residues. Here the CDR3 DNA reads TGTGCCAGTAGTATCACTAGCGGGAGGATCACCCATGGGATAGATACGCAGTATTTT. It specifies CASSITSGRITHGIDTQYF.

The rearrangement links TRBV7-9 to TRBJ1-6, with TRBD1 as a possible D gene (5 bases). CDR3 length equals 14 residues. Germline V gene sequence: CDR1 SEHNR, CDR2 FQNEAQ (reference sequence). V lost 5 bases and J lost 8, with 13 bases in between. The chain's CDR3 is CASSTDSPDSPLHF. The CDR3 DNA follows: TGTGCCAGCAGCACCGACAGTCCGGATTCACCCCTCCACTTT.

The chain combines TRBV7-2 with TRBJ1-3, with TRBD1 matching 7 bases. The CDR3 extends over 16 amino acids. Losses at the gene ends were 1 base for V and 2 bases for J; bases not matched to a gene: 5. Germline V lookup: CDR1 SGHTA, CDR2 FQGNSA. The CDR3, as DNA: TGTGCCAGCAGCTTAGGGGGCAGGGGGGCTGGAAACACCATATATTTT. Translated: CASSLGGRGAGNTIYF.

J is TRBJ1-2 and V is TRBV19; D is ambiguous. The CDR3 runs to 16 residues. The V gene lost 0 bases and the J gene lost 4 bases, with 15 bases spanning the gap. The germline CDR1 and CDR2 sequences are LNHDA and SQIVND (reference sequence). Here the CDR3 DNA reads TGTGCCAGTAGTATAGAAGGCGGGTACAGTCTCTATGGCTACACCTTC. Protein product: CASSIEGGYSLYGYTF.

This clone was found once. The J gene is TRBJ1-4, the V gene TRBV28; D ambiguous. The CDR3 is 16 amino acids. V was shortened by 4 bases and J by 12 bases, with 24 bases between the two germline ends. CDR1 is MDHEN and CDR2 is SYDVKM in the germline V gene. The CDR3 here is CASSSPGGFGVVELFF. The CDR3 DNA follows: TGTGCCAGCAGTTCCCCAGGAGGGTTTGGGGTTGTGGAACTGTTTTTT.

The V gene is TRBV6-1, the J gene TRBJ1-3; possible D gene TRBD1, 6 bases. Trimming cost V 4 bases and J 3 bases, with 16 bases left between them. The CDR3 is 16 amino acids. CDR1 and CDR2 (germline): MNHNS, SASEGT. CDR3 region: CASSGRRQELGNTIYF. CDR3 in DNA: TGTGCCAGCAGTGGGAGGCGACAGGAGCTTGGAAACACCATATATTTT.

The chain is built from TRBV5-4 and TRBJ1-3; a possible D gene is TRBD1 (6 bases). This CDR3 has 15 amino acids. Germline lookup yields CDR1 SGHNT and CDR2 YYREEE (reference sequence). Trimming cost V 0 bases and J 1 base, with 8 bases left between them. The CDR3 DNA reads TGTGCCAGCAGCTTGGCAGGGGAATCTGGAAACACCATATATTTT. Translation gives CASSLAGESGNTIYF. Full variable domain (rest looked up from reference TRBV5-4 and TRBJ1-3): ETGVTQSPTHLIKTRGQQVTLRCSSQSGHNTVSWYQQALGQGPQFIFQYYREEENGRGNFPPRFSGLQFPNYSSELNVNALELDDSALYLCASSLAGESGNTIYFGEGSWLTVV.

The chain carries TRBV27 and TRBJ2-3, with 11 bases aligning to TRBD2. The V segment lost 1 base and the J segment 5 bases; nucleotides outside the gene matches: 8. Germline CDR1 reads MNHEY; CDR2 reads SMNVEV (reference sequence). This CDR3 contains 17 residues. The CDR3 coding sequence is TGTGCCAGCAGTTTATTCGGGACTAGCGGAATCGGAGATACGCAGTATTTT. As protein: CASSLFGTSGIGDTQYF.

J is TRBJ2-2 and V is TRBV18; 9 bases align to TRBD1. V shed 3 bases and J 2 bases; nucleotides not matched to a gene: 7. The CDR3 is 17 residues long. Germline CDR1 and CDR2: KGHSH and LQKENI. The CDR3 DNA sequence: TGTGCCAGCTCACCCCCTGGGGACAGGGTAAACACCGGGGAGCTGTTTTTT. It yields the protein CASSPPGDRVNTGELFF.